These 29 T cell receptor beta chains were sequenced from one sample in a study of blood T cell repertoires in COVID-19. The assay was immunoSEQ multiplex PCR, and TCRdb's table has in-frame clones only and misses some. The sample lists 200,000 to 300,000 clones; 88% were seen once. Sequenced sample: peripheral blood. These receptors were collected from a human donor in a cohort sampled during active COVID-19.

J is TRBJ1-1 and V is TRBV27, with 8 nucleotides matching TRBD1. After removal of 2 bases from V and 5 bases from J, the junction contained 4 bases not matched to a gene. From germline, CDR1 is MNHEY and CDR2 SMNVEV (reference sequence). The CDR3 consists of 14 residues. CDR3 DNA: TGTGCCAGCAGTTTACAGGGGGCAGGAACTGAAGCTTTCTTT. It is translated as CASSLQGAGTEAFF.

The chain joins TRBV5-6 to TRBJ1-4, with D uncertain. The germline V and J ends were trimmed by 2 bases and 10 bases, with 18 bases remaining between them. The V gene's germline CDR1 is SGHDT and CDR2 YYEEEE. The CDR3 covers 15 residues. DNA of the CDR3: TGTGCCAGCAGCTTAAACCCAGCAGGTGTCGGAAAACTGTTTTTT. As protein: CASSLNPAGVGKLFF.

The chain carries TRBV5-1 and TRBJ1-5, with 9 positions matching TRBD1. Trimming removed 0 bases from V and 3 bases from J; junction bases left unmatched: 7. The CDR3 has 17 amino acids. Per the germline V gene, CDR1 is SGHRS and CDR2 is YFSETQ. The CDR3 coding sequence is TGCGCCAGCAGCTTGGCCCCTACAGGGGGCAACAATCAGCCCCAGCATTTT. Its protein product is CASSLAPTGGNNQPQHF.

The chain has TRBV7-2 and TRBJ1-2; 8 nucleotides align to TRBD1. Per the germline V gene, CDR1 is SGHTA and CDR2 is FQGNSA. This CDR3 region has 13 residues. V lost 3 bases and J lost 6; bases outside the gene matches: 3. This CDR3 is CASSFSTGDGYTF. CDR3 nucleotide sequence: TGTGCCAGCAGCTTCTCGACAGGGGATGGCTACACCTTC.

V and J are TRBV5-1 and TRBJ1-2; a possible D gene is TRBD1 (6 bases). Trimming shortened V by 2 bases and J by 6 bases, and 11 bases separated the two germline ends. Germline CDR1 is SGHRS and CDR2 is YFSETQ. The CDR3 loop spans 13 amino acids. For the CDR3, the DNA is TGCGCCAGCAGCTTTCAGGGGCTCAATGGCTACACCTTC. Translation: CASSFQGLNGYTF.

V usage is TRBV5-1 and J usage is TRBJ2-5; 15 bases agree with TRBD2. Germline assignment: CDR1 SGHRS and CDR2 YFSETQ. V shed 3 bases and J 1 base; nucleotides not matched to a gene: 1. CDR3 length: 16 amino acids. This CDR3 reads CASSWGLAGGQETQYF. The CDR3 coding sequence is TGCGCCAGCAGCTGGGGACTAGCGGGAGGCCAAGAGACCCAGTACTTC.

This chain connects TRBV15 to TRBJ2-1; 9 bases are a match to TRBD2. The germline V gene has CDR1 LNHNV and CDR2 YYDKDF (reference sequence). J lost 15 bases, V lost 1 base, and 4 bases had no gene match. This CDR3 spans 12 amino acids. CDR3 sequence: CATSRGIAGAFF. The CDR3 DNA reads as TGTGCCACCAGCAGAGGAATAGCGGGGGCGTTCTTC.

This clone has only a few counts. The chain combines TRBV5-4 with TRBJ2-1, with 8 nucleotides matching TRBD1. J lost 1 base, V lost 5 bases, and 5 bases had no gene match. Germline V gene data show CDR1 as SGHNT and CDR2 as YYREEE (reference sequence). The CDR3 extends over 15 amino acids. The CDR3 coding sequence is TGTGCCAGCAGTGTTGACAGGGGTTCCTACAATGAGCAGTTCTTC. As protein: CASSVDRGSYNEQFF.

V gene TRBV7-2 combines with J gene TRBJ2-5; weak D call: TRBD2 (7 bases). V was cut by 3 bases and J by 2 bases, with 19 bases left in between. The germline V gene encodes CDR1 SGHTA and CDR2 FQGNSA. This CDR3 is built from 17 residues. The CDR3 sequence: CASSFPRSRGPQETQYF. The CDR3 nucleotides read TGTGCCAGCAGCTTCCCTAGATCGCGGGGGCCACAAGAGACCCAGTACTTC. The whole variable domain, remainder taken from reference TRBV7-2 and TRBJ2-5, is GAGVSQSPSNKVTEKGKDVELRCDPISGHTALYWYRQSLGQGLEFLIYFQGNSAPDKSGLPSDRFSAERTGGSVSTLTIQRTQQEDSAVYLCASSFPRSRGPQETQYFGPGTRLLVL.

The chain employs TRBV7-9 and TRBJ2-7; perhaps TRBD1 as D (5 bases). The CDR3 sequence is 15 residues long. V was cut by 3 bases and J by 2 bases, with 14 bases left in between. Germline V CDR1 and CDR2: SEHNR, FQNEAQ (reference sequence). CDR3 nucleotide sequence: TGTGCCAGCAGCTTGGGGCCCCCAGTTACCTACGAGCAGTACTTC. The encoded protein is CASSLGPPVTYEQYF.

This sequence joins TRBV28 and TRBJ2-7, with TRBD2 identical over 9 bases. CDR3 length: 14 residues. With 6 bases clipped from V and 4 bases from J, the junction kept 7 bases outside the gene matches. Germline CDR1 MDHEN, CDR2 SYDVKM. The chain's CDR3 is CASRPSGRKYEQYF. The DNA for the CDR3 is TGTGCCAGCAGACCGAGCGGGAGGAAGTACGAGCAGTACTTC. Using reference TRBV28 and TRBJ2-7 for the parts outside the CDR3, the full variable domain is DVKVTQSSRYLVKRTGEKVFLECVQDMDHENMFWYRQDPGLGLRLIYFSYDVKMKEKGDIPEGYSVSREKKERFSLILESASTNQTSMYLCASRPSGRKYEQYFGPGTRLTVT.

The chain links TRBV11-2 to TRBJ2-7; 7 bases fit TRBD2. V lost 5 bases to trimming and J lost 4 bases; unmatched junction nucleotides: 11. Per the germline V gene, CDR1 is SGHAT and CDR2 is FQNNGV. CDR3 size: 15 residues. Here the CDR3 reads CASSHPWTSSYEQYF. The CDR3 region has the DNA TGTGCCAGCAGCCACCCTTGGACTAGTTCTTACGAGCAGTACTTC.

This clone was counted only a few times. In DNA form, the CDR3 reads TGTGCCAGTAGTTCGGGAGGGGGCCAGTCTACAACCCTCCACTTT. It yields the protein CASSSGGGQSTTLHF. The rearrangement uses TRBV19 and TRBJ1-6, with 7 positions matching TRBD1. V trimming: 5 bases; J trimming: 14 bases; junction bases outside the gene matches: 15. Germline CDR1 is LNHDA and CDR2 is SQIVND (reference sequence). This CDR3 spans 15 amino acids.

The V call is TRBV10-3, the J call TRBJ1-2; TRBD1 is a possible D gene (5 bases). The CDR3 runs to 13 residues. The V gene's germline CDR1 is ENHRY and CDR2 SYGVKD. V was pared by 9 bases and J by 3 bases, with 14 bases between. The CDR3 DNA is TGTGCCATTACGACCGGGGGGGACTATGGCTACACCTTC. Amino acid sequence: CAITTGGDYGYTF.

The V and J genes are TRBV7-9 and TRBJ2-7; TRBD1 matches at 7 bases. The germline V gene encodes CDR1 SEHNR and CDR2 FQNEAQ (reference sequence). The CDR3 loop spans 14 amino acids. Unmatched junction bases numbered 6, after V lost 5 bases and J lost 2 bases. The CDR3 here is CASSLYTGAYEQYF. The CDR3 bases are TGTGCCAGCAGCCTCTACACAGGGGCCTACGAGCAGTACTTC.

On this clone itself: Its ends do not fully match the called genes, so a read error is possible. CDR3 in amino acids: CASSDHGNAGELFF. In DNA, the CDR3 is TGTGCCAGCAGCGACCACGGGAACGCCGGGGAGCTGTTTTTT. V and J are TRBV9 and TRBJ2-2; D might be TRBD2 (5 bases). This CDR3 is built from 14 residues. The germline V gene has CDR1 SGDLS and CDR2 YYNGEE. The variable domain in full, completed from reference TRBV9 and TRBJ2-2, reads DSGVTQTPKHLITATGQRVTLRCSPRSGDLSVYWYQQSLDQGLQFLIQYYNGEERAKGNILERFSAQQFPDLHSELNLSSLELGDSALYFCASSDHGNAGELFFGEGSRLTVL.

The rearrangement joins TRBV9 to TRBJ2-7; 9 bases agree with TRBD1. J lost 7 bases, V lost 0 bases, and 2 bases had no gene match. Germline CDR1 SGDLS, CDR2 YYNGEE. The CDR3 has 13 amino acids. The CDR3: CASSVGTGVEQYF. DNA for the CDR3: TGTGCCAGCAGCGTAGGGACAGGGGTAGAGCAGTACTTC.

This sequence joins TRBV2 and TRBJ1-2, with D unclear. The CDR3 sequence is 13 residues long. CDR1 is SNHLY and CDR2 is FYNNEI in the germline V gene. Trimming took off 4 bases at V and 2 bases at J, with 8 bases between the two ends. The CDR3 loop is CASSAGLNYGYTF. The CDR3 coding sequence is TGTGCCAGCAGTGCGGGTCTCAACTATGGCTACACCTTC.

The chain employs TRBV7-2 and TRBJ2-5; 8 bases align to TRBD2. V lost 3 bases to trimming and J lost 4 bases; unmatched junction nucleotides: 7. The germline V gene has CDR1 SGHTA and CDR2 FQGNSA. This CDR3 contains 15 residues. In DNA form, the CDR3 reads TGTGCCAGCAGCTTTTTAGCGGGGATCAGAGAGACCCAGTACTTC. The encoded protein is CASSFLAGIRETQYF.

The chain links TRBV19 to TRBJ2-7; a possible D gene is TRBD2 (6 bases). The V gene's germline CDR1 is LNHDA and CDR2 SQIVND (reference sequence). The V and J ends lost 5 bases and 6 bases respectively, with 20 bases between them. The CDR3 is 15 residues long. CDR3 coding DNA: TGTGCCAGTAGTGCGGGACTTCTGTTGCGTGGCGAGCAGTACTTC. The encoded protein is CASSAGLLLRGEQYF.

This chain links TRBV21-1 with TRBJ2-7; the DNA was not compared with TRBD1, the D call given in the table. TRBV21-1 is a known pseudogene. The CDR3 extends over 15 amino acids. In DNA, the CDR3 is TGTGCCAGCGGCAAGGGACAGGATTGCTCCTACGAGCAGTACTTC. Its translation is CASGKGQDCSYEQYF.

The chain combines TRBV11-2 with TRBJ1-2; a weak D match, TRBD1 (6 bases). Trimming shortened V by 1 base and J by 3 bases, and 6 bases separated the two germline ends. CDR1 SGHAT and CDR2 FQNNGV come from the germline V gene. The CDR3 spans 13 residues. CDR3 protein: CASSLGGHYGYTF. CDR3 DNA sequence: TGTGCCAGCAGCTTAGGGGGGCACTATGGCTACACCTTC. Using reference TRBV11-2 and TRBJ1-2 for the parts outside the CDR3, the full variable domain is EAGVAQSPRYKIIEKRQSVAFWCNPISGHATLYWYQQILGQGPKLLIQFQNNGVVDDSQLPKDRFSAERLKGVDSTLKIQPAKLEDSAVYLCASSLGGHYGYTFGSGTRLTVV.

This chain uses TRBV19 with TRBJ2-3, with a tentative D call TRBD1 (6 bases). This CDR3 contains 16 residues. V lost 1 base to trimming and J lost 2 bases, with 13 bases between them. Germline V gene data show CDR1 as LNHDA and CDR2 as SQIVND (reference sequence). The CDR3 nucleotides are TGTGCCAGTAGTATAGGACAGGAGGTCATCACAGATACGCAGTATTTT. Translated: CASSIGQEVITDTQYF.

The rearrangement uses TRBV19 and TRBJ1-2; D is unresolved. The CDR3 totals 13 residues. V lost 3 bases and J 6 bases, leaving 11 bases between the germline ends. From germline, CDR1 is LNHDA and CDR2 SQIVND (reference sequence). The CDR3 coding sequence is TGTGCCAGTAGTATCAGGCACCTGGATGGCTACACCTTC. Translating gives CASSIRHLDGYTF.

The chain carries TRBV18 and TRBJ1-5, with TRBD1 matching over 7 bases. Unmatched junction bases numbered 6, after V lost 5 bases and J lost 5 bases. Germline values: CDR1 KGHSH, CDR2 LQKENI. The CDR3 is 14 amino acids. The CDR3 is CASSEQGKHQPQHF. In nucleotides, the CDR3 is TGTGCCAGCTCAGAACAGGGGAAGCATCAGCCCCAGCATTTT.

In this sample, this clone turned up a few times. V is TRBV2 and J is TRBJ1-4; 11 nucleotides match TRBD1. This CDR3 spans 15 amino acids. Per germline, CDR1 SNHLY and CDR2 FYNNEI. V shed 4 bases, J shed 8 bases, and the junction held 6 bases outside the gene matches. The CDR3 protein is CASSGRDRGNEKLFF. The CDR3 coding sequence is TGTGCCAGCAGTGGCCGGGACAGGGGGAACGAAAAACTGTTTTTT.

In DNA, the CDR3 is TGTGCCTGCTACAGGTCGAGGTGGAACACTGAAGCTTTCTTT. Translation: CACYRSRWNTEAFF. This chain joins TRBV6-5 and TRBJ1-1; TRBD1 might be the D (5 bases). Germline V gene lookup returns CDR1 MNHEY and CDR2 SVGAGI. Trimming left V 11 bases short and J 1 base short, with 17 bases between. The CDR3 consists of 14 residues.

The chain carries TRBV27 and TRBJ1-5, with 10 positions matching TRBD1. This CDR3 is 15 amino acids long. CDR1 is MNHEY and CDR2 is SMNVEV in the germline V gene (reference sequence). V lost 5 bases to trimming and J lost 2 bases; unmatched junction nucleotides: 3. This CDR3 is CASSPGTGGNQPQHF. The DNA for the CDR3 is TGTGCCAGCAGTCCCGGGACAGGGGGCAATCAGCCCCAGCATTTT.

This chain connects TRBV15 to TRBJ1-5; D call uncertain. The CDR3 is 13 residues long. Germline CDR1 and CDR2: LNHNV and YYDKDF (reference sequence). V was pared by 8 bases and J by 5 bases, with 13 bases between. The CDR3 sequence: CATGGERDQPQHF. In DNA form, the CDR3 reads TGTGCCACCGGCGGGGAAAGGGATCAGCCCCAGCATTTT.